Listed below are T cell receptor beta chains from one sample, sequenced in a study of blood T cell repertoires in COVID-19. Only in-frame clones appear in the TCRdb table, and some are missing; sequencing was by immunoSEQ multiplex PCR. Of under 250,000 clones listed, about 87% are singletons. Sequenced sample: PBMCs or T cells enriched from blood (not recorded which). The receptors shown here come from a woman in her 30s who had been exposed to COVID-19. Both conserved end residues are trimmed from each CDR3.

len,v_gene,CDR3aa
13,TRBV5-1,ASSHGTGIAGELF
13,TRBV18,ASSPIQREQGTQY
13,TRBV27,ASSLRGFSYNEQF
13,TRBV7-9,ASSLGARSNQPQH
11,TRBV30,AWTTGLNTEAF
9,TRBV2,ASSGHNEQF
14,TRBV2,ASTSLEGRENSPLH
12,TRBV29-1,SVHPLAGGSEQY
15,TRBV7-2,ASSLVRQGSFADTQY
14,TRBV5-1,ASSPSLAGLYNEQF
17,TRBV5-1,ASSPGTGGRSGSGNTIY
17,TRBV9,ASSASEDWQTSNDIGQY
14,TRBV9,ASSLRRSPSYNEQF
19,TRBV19,ASSSDRNVLGSGRSYNEQF
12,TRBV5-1,ASSVGQGNSPLH
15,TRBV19,ASSWGGPGTGSSEQY
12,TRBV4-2,ASSQDWGENEQF
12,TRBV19,ASSPGLVNTEAF
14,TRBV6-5,ASSSINRGRGTEAF
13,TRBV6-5,ASSYSIRSNTEAF
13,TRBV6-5,ASSDTGHSNQPQH
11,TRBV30,AWSEGQGDSQF
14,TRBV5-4,ASSTPLAGTYNEQF
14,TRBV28,ASSLFGQGPSYEQY
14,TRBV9,ASSVQGQGRRNEQF
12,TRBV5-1,ASSRDSSTGELF
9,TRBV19,ASRSWQGQH
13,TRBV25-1,ASSELNGQVGGYT
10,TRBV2,ASSAQVYEQY
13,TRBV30,AWSTSGDLNTEAF
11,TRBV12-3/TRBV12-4,ASITAGQDTQY
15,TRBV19,ACALAGAGSIRKEAF
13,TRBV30,AWNRDTTTYNEQF
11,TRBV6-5,ASEGDSGNTIY
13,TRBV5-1,ASSLAGQRLGEQY
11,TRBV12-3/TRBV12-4,ASSLVWAPGAF
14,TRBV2,ASRDGTPYPYNEQF
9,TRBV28,ASSFGLEAF
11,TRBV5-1,ASSLDRGTEAF
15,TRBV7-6,ASSPGGGASIPYGYT